Each of the 14 T cell receptor beta chains below was sequenced from the same sample in a study of blood T cells in healthy people across ages. A J-beta primer mix and a sample-barcoded 5' primer were used in a second PCR of roughly 6 to 12 cycles. TCRdb reprocessed the 5' RACE reads with MiXCR, giving one entry per CDR3 protein. The sample gives roughly 700,000 distinct CDR3 sequences, about 32% of which show up once; about 16% is in the top ten. The sample consisted of blood. The source is an elderly woman in good health.

This clonotype was found a few times. The V and J genes are TRBV30 and TRBJ1-5, with D possibly matching TRBD1 (6 bases). The V and J ends lost 0 bases and 10 bases respectively, with 10 bases between them. From germline, CDR1 is GTSNPN and CDR2 SVGIG (reference sequence). This CDR3 comprises 12 residues. As DNA, the CDR3 is TGTGCCTGGAGTGTTAGGGGGGGCCCCCAGCATTTT. It encodes CAWSVRGGPQHF. The full variable domain, rest sourced from reference TRBV30 and TRBJ1-5, is SQTIHQWPATLVQPVGSPLSLECTVEGTSNPNLYWYRQAAGRGLQLLFYSVGIGQISSEVPQNLSASRPQDRQFILSSKKLLLSDSGFYLCAWSVRGGPQHFGDGTRLSIL.

Points on this clonotype: Possible read error: a much larger clone is one base away. The genes are TRBV5-1 and TRBJ2-5, with D unresolved. The CDR3 extends over 14 amino acids. The V end was cut by 3 bases, the J end by 2 bases, with 11 bases between. From germline, CDR1 is SGHRS and CDR2 YFSETQ. Here the CDR3 reads CASSWGSAQETQYF. The CDR3, as DNA: TGCGCCAGCAGCTGGGGTTCAGCTCAAGAGACCCAGTACTTC.

V usage is TRBV5-6 and J usage is TRBJ2-1; a possible D gene is TRBD2 (6 bases). V was pared by 5 bases and J by 6 bases, with 18 bases between. The germline gives CDR1 SGHDT, CDR2 YYEEEE. This CDR3 has 15 residues. CDR3 in amino acids: CASRIATQGGNEQFF. CDR3 bases: TGTGCCAGCAGAATAGCGACCCAGGGAGGCAATGAGCAGTTCTTC.

Remarks on this clonotype: A much larger clone sits a single nucleotide away, making a read error possible. The chain uses TRBV7-8 and TRBJ1-2; the D gene is possibly TRBD1 (6 bases). Near its end, the DNA agrees better with TRBJ2-7, so the J call may be wrong. CDR1 and CDR2 from the germline V gene are SGHVS and FQNEAQ. This CDR3 has 14 amino acids. The CDR3 is CGSSLGAAPWEQYF. For the CDR3, the DNA is TGTGGCAGCAGCTTGGGGGCAGCACCTTGGGAGCAGTACTTC.

V and J are TRBV7-9 and TRBJ2-7; TRBD1 aligns across 10 bases. The tail of the sequence fits TRBJ2-5 better, so the J call may be wrong. CDR3 length: 18 amino acids. Germline CDR1 is SEHNR and CDR2 is FQNEAQ (reference sequence). CDR3 in amino acids: CASSPFFTGTGVFETQYF. CDR3 nucleotide sequence: TGTGCCAGCAGCCCCTTCTTTACCGGGACAGGGGTTTTTGAGACCCAGTACTTC.

The chain links TRBV2 to TRBJ2-2; perhaps D is TRBD1 or TRBD2 (7 bases each). V was cut by 5 bases and J by 1 base, with 17 bases left in between. The CDR3 runs 17 residues. In germline, CDR1 is SNHLY, CDR2 FYNNEI. The CDR3 loop reads CASSSGEGAWNTGELFF. CDR3 nucleotides: TGTGCCAGCAGTTCGGGGGAGGGGGCCTGGAACACCGGGGAGCTGTTTTTT.

This clonotype was picked up many times. The chain combines TRBV5-1 with TRBJ1-6; 8 positions match TRBD1. The germline V gene encodes CDR1 SGHRS and CDR2 YFSETQ. Trimming cost V 7 bases and J 9 bases; bases outside gene matches: 6. The CDR3 loop spans 13 amino acids. Written as DNA, the CDR3 is TGCGCCAGCCGACAGGGGCAGAGTTCACCCCTCCACTTT. Encoded protein: CASRQGQSSPLHF.

Worth noting for this clonotype: A much larger clonotype is one base distant, so this may be a read error. V gene TRBV5-4 combines with J gene TRBJ2-5; possible D gene TRBD2, 5 bases. The CDR3 extends over 14 amino acids. Trimming removed 3 bases at V and 11 bases at J, with 20 bases between. CDR1 and CDR2 (germline): SGHNT, YYREEE (reference sequence). The CDR3 coding sequence is TGTGCCAGCAGCTCGGGGAATCGAGGGAATGAGCAGTACTTC. Translated, it gives CASSSGNRGNEQYF.

This clonotype was counted once. Just one base apart from a much larger clone, this may be a read error. This CDR3 fails to terminate in the conserved phenylalanine or tryptophan, so it likely reflects a read error. The chain has TRBV4-1 and TRBJ2-1; D is ambiguous. This CDR3 is 12 amino acids long. Germline lookup yields CDR1 MGHRA and CDR2 YSYEKL. Trimming removed 3 bases at V and 3 bases at J, with 3 bases between. The DNA for the CDR3 is TGCGCCAGCAGCCATAACTACAATGAGCAGTTCTCC. This translates into CASSHNYNEQFS.

This clonotype has a handful of counts. The gene calls are TRBV28 and TRBJ1-1; D not resolved. Germline lookup yields CDR1 MDHEN and CDR2 SYDVKM. V was cut by 6 bases and J by 0 bases, with 11 bases left in between. The CDR3 is made up of 14 amino acids. The chain's CDR3 is CASSREGMNTEAFF. The CDR3 coding sequence is TGTGCCAGCAGCCGCGAGGGCATGAACACTGAAGCTTTCTTT.

This clonotype was found a few times. The V and J genes are TRBV27 and TRBJ2-1; 7 bases align to TRBD1. The J call is in doubt because the DNA end fits TRBJ2-7 better. Germline V CDR1 and CDR2: MNHEY, SMNVEV (reference sequence). The length of the CDR3 is 14 residues. CDR3 sequence (DNA): TGTGCCAGCAGGCAGGACAGGTCCTACAATGAGCAGTACTTC. As protein: CASRQDRSYNEQYF.

The chain joins TRBV12-3 or TRBV12-4 to TRBJ1-5; maybe TRBD1 (5 bases). CDR3 size: 16 residues. The V end lost 5 bases, the J end lost 4 bases, and 18 bases lay between the germline ends. The CDR3 DNA is TGTGCCAGCAGTCCGTCGGACGGACAAGGGAATCAGCCCCAGCATTTT. Its protein product is CASSPSDGQGNQPQHF.

J is TRBJ2-5 and V is TRBV7-9; tentative D call: TRBD2 (6 bases). This CDR3 is 15 amino acids long. With 2 bases removed from V and 5 bases from J, the gap between germline ends came to 15 bases. CDR1 is SEHNR, CDR2 FQNEAQ, per germline (reference sequence). CDR3 coding DNA: TGTGCCAGCAGCTTAACGCAGGGAGGTCATGAGACCCAGTACTTC. Translation gives CASSLTQGGHETQYF.

On this clonotype: A much larger clone is a single base away; this may be a read error. Since no conserved phenylalanine or tryptophan closes the CDR3, a read error is the likely cause. This CDR3 is CASSITGQGAAEQFL. The DNA for the CDR3 is TGTGCCAGTAGTATAACGGGACAGGGGGCTGCTGAGCAGTTCTTG. This chain connects TRBV19 to TRBJ2-1; 12 bases align to TRBD1. Germline CDR1 is LNHDA and CDR2 is SQIVND (reference sequence). With V trimmed by 2 bases and J by 9 bases, 5 bases remained unmatched. CDR3 length: 15 amino acids.